One TCR beta chain is described in this entry. It has no known antigen specificity. No base qualities exist here, and no much larger clone lies one base off it. The entry originates in a study of cytotoxic CD8 clonotypes in ibrutinib-treated CLL (dated by TCRdb to the early 2020s). With respect to the entire study: The cohort included roughly 15 treatment-naive and approximately eleven relapsed/refractory patients; roughly 17 were IGHV unmutated. Longitudinal samples were available for about 30% of the 86 trial participants. On average, each sample yielded some 250,000 productive templates and tens of thousands of productive rearrangements. Responses were partial in approximately 24 patients and complete in 2; after median roughly 69 months follow-up, around 15 stayed in remission and 12 progressed. Patients were still on ibrutinib when every remission and progressive disease sample was collected. Response samples were obtained after a median of around eleven months of treatment, with a range of roughly 6 to 36 months. Cryopreserved peripheral blood mononuclear cells were collected before treatment, at response, and at either disease progression or sustained remission. On the study overall, not on this receptor specifically: Public clonotypes were rare and either shrank or stayed stable during treatment, and the rise in clonality at ibrutinib response reflected expansion of private clonotypes. An increase in clonality was observed at ibrutinib response, with clonality remaining stable during sustained remission and falling back toward baseline at progression. Sampling times were not matched between sustained-remission and progressing patients, and lymph node repertoires were not studied. Baseline clonality was found to be higher than that of age-matched healthy donors and was strongly correlated with circulating CD8+ T-cell counts.

The germline ends are 8 bases apart after V is trimmed by 5 bases and J by 2 bases. Sequences SGHNT (CDR1) and YENEEA (CDR2) are obtained from the germline V gene. From cysteine to phenylalanine, the CDR3 is 13 amino acids long. Of the read, only the CDR3 DNA is kept; its 39 bases are in frame from base 1. According to the study, the label for this sample's time point signals: 20 to 30 months on ibrutinib. Around 2 micrograms of genomic DNA were extracted from cryopreserved PBMCs for TCR beta library preparation. High-throughput TCR beta sequencing was performed on longitudinal blood samples from CLL patients receiving ibrutinib monotherapy. Patients were enrolled in a phase 2 open-label single-center ibrutinib monotherapy trial. The goal of deep resolution MiSeq sequencing was a depth between 1 in 1 million and 1 in 200,000 T cells, and coverage averaged 10x per clonotype. The immunoSEQ hsTCRB Kit was used to generate TCR beta libraries. In the original analysis: The data were analyzed with ImmunoSEQ Analyzer and ImmunoSEQ Data Assistant, and V, D and J gene assignments followed IMGT definitions. Clonality was computed as one minus normalized Shannon entropy of productive rearrangement frequencies, ranging from 0 to 1. Public clonotype analysis was restricted to overrepresented clonotypes comprising at least 0.05% of each patient's repertoire. Thirteen age-matched healthy donor repertoires from immuneACCESS were used as controls for clonality. In its TCRdb copy, this immuneACCESS table keeps in-frame sequences only and misses some clones. Where compared with another copy, unresolved V genes explain less than half of these, and the others have no known cause. Clonal size and the V and J genes are those of that table, whereas D and trimming came from the DNA. The sample table contains hundreds of thousands of clones; only one count was recorded for around three quarters of them. 15% of the sample rests with the top ten.

Sequences were derived from PBMCs, sampled after 24 months of ibrutinib treatment. The chain is assembled from TRBV11-3 and TRBJ2-3; the D gene is not confidently resolved. This clonotype was sampled from a human donor with chronic lymphocytic leukemia. The nucleotide sequence is given as TGTGCCAGCAGCCCCGCGACCACAGATACGCAGTATTTT. It translates as CASSPATTDTQYF.